The 9 T cell receptor beta chains given below trace back to one sample, sequenced in a study of T-cell reconstitution after alpha-beta-depleted transplantation in children. The authors prepared the TCRbeta library with unique molecular identifiers. Each CDR3 protein is one row after TCRdb ran MiXCR on the PCR reads. The sample shows tens of thousands of distinct CDR3 sequences, 4% to 5% of them seen only once. The sample in question was PBMCs, mostly from graft donor cells, obtained 180 days after TCRalphabeta/CD19-depleted stem cell transplant. These receptors were obtained from a boy younger than two who had a stem cell transplant for acute myeloid leukemia, so the T cells may come from the graft donor.

This clonotype was recorded at least ten times. The chain joins TRBV5-1 to TRBJ1-5; D gene unclear. Trimming left V 0 bases short and J 3 bases short, with 4 bases between. The length of the CDR3 is 13 residues. Germline assignment: CDR1 SGHRS and CDR2 YFSETQ. DNA for the CDR3: TGCGCCAGCAGCTTGGCGGTCAATCAGCCCCAGCATTTT. It translates to CASSLAVNQPQHF.

This clonotype has at least ten counts. V is TRBV5-6 and J is TRBJ2-7, with 16 bases that match TRBD2. The CDR3 has 15 amino acids. Germline V gene data show CDR1 as SGHDT and CDR2 as YYEEEE. The V segment lost 4 bases and the J segment 4 bases; nucleotides outside the gene matches: 2. CDR3 residues: CASSPGLAGGYEQYF. In DNA, the CDR3 is TGTGCCAGCAGCCCGGGACTAGCGGGGGGGTACGAGCAGTACTTC. Supplemented by reference TRBV5-6 and TRBJ2-7, the full variable domain reads DAGVTQSPTHLIKTRGQQVTLRCSPKSGHDTVSWYQQALGQGPQFIFQYYEEEERQRGNFPDRFSGHQFPNYSSELNVNALLLGDSALYLCASSPGLAGGYEQYFGPGTRLTVT.

This clonotype was observed at least ten times. The V gene is TRBV29-1, the J gene TRBJ1-2; D gene ambiguous. The V end was cut by 2 bases, the J end by 6 bases, with 10 bases between. Germline values: CDR1 SQVTM, CDR2 ANQGSEA. This CDR3 is 12 amino acids long. For the CDR3, the DNA is TGCAGCGTTGAACCCCGGGAGCATGGCTACACCTTC. Residues: CSVEPREHGYTF.

This clonotype has a count of ten or more. This chain links TRBV12-3 or TRBV12-4 with TRBJ1-6; no reliable D call. The CDR3 totals 14 residues. V was trimmed by 4 bases and J by 7 bases, leaving 11 bases between them. DNA for the CDR3: TGTGCCAGCAGTTCACCCTCCTGGAATTCACCCCTCCACTTT. Protein: CASSSPSWNSPLHF.

The table lists this clonotype with many counts. This chain uses TRBV5-1 with TRBJ2-3; D possibly corresponds to TRBD1 (5 bases). Looked up from germline, CDR1 is SGHRS and CDR2 is YFSETQ. There are 16 residues in the CDR3. V lost 1 base and J 0 bases, leaving 12 bases between the germline ends. The CDR3 region has the DNA TGCGCCAGCAGCTTGCGGCCACCAGGGAGCACAGATACGCAGTATTTT. Translated: CASSLRPPGSTDTQYF.

A remark on this clonotype: The final CDR3 position lacks the conserved phenylalanine or tryptophan, pointing to a likely read error. The limits of the CDR3 on the DNA are not certain, so only TCRdb's listed CDR3 is given. The rearrangement links TRBV12-3 or TRBV12-4 to TRBJ1-1. Including both end residues, the CDR3 is 8 amino acids long. CDR3 sequence: CASSPCFL.

This clonotype has at least ten counts. The chain is built from TRBV7-2 and TRBJ2-4, with TRBD1 matching 12 bases. Germline CDR1 and CDR2: SGHTA and FQGNSA. Losses at the gene ends were 4 bases for V and 8 bases for J; bases not matched to a gene: 9. This CDR3 has 16 residues. CDR3 protein: CASSSLSGTGGHIQYF. The CDR3 coding sequence is TGTGCCAGCAGCTCCCTCTCTGGGACAGGGGGCCACATTCAGTACTTC. The full variable domain, with the rest looked up from reference TRBV7-2 and TRBJ2-4, is GAGVSQSPSNKVTEKGKDVELRCDPISGHTALYWYRQSLGQGLEFLIYFQGNSAPDKSGLPSDRFSAERTGGSVSTLTIQRTQQEDSAVYLCASSSLSGTGGHIQYFGAGTRLSVL.

This clonotype showed up many times. The chain is built from TRBV12-3 or TRBV12-4 and TRBJ1-6; D gene ambiguous. The CDR3 runs 15 residues. The V end lost 2 bases, the J end lost 2 bases, and 7 bases lay between the germline ends. CDR3 nucleotides: TGTGCCAGCAGTTTAATCTGGGCCTATAATTCACCCCTCCACTTT. This gives the protein CASSLIWAYNSPLHF.

Many counts were recorded for this clonotype. J is TRBJ1-1 and V is TRBV5-1; the D gene is possibly TRBD1 (5 bases). The V gene's germline CDR1 is SGHRS and CDR2 YFSETQ. Trimming left V 0 bases short and J 3 bases short, with 15 bases between. This CDR3 has 16 residues. The CDR3 reads CASSLARGTEDTEAFF. The DNA of the CDR3 is TGCGCCAGCAGCTTGGCCCGGGGGACTGAAGACACTGAAGCTTTCTTT. Together with reference TRBV5-1 and TRBJ1-1, the CDR3 gives the full variable domain: KAGVTQTPRYLIKTRGQQVTLSCSPISGHRSVSWYQQTPGQGLQFLFEYFSETQRNKGNFPGRFSGRQFSNSRSEMNVSTLELGDSALYLCASSLARGTEDTEAFFGQGTRLTVV.